Detailed here is one T cell receptor (beta chain). Its specificity is unknown. The repertoire was sequenced with immunoSEQ multiplex PCR; TCRdb's copy has only in-frame clones and lacks some. The data show some 340,000 clones, around 90% seen once. Germline CDR1 and CDR2: KGHSH and LQKENI. The V end was cut by 3 bases, the J end by 2 bases, with 16 bases between. The length of the CDR3 is 17 residues. These data are taken from a study of cytomegalovirus exposure and HLA in healthy donors. Study-level information: The approximately 120 validation repertoires used the same platform as the 550 to 800 first-cohort repertoires (as reported by a later analysis). Points from the study as a whole: Among TCR sequences, most were rare, though some public TCRs appeared in many donors. It was reportedly the case that the classifier diagnosed cytomegalovirus status with high specificity and sensitivity.

This TCR derives from a woman aged 25 to 39 in good health and CMV-seropositive. The V call is TRBV18, the J call TRBJ2-2; D might be TRBD1 (5 bases). Sequenced: PBMCs. The CDR3 DNA reads TGTGCCAGCTCACCGATCAGACAGACCGGTAACACCGGGGAGCTGTTTTTT. This gives the protein CASSPIRQTGNTGELFF.